These 30 T cell receptor beta chains were all obtained from the same sample, sequenced in a study of Ad26.COV2.S vaccination and SARS-CoV-2 variants. The table came from immunoSEQ multiplex PCR; TCRdb's copy has only in-frame clones and leaves some out. The sample includes roughly 400,000 clones, 90% seen only once; the top ten take roughly 3.9%. Indicated treatment: some 20 received Ad26.COV2.S at low or high dose, single or two shots; about 5 received placebo; per-sample allocation not given. Sampling happened 63 days after the first vaccine or placebo injection. This specimen was peripheral blood, taken in a trial of Ad26.COV2.S vaccine versus placebo. These receptors all stem from a person aged 18-60 years who received the Ad26.COV2.S COVID-19 vaccine or a placebo.

The chain has TRBV2 and TRBJ1-5; 10 nucleotides line up with TRBD1. This CDR3 region has 15 residues. From germline, CDR1 is SNHLY and CDR2 FYNNEI. The trim removed 6 bases at V and 7 bases at J, leaving 9 bases unmatched. The CDR3 DNA is TGTGCCAGCAGGGGATTCGGGACAGGGGAGCAGCCCCAGCATTTT. Its protein is CASRGFGTGEQPQHF.

V usage is TRBV7-3 and J usage is TRBJ2-7, with TRBD2 matching 7 bases. CDR3 length: 13 residues. V was clipped by 5 bases and J by 5 bases; unmatched bases: 6. Looked up from germline, CDR1 is SGHTA and CDR2 is FQGTGA. The CDR3 coding sequence is TGTGCCAGCAGCCCCCCGGGGGGTGACGAGCAGTACTTC. Protein product: CASSPPGGDEQYF.

For the CDR3, the DNA is TGTGCCAGCACAGGGCTTAATAATTCACCCCTCCACTTT. It encodes CASTGLNNSPLHF. The chain is built from TRBV28 and TRBJ1-6, with a possible D match to TRBD1 (5 bases). CDR3 length equals 13 residues. The germline CDR1 and CDR2 sequences are MDHEN and SYDVKM. V gave up 7 bases and J gave up 5 bases, with 9 bases separating them.

The chain recombines TRBV5-1 with TRBJ2-4, with D unresolved. Between the trimmed V and J ends, which lost 4 bases and 6 bases, there was a span of 11 bases. The CDR3 runs 13 residues. Germline CDR1 and CDR2: SGHRS and YFSETQ. CDR3 region: CASSAGPRNIQYF. DNA for the CDR3: TGCGCCAGCAGCGCCGGGCCGAGAAACATTCAGTACTTC.

The gene calls are TRBV27 and TRBJ2-7; D ambiguous. V dropped 4 bases and J dropped 0 bases, with 7 bases sitting between them. Germline CDR1 is MNHEY and CDR2 is SMNVEV (reference sequence). The CDR3 extends over 13 amino acids. CDR3 sequence: CASSYGPSYEQYF. CDR3 nucleotide sequence: TGTGCCAGCAGTTACGGGCCCTCCTACGAGCAGTACTTC.

This clone was counted once. This rearrangement joins TRBV5-8 to TRBJ2-3; 7 nucleotides agree with TRBD2. There are 15 residues in the CDR3. The J segment lost 4 bases and the V segment lost 4 bases, leaving 9 bases of the junction unmatched. Per germline, CDR1 SGHTS and CDR2 YDEGEE. This chain's CDR3 is CASSQLAAPADTQYF. The CDR3 bases are TGTGCCAGCAGCCAGCTAGCGGCGCCCGCAGATACGCAGTATTTT.

This chain joins TRBV7-3 and TRBJ2-3; tentatively, D is TRBD2 (6 bases). This CDR3 has 15 amino acids. V was clipped by 4 bases and J by 4 bases, with 15 bases between them. CDR1 is SGHTA, CDR2 FQGTGA, per germline. In nucleotides, the CDR3 is TGTGCCAGCAGCTCCATCGGGGGTGCGGCAGATACGCAGTATTTT. Translating gives CASSSIGGAADTQYF.

This chain links TRBV28 with TRBJ2-2; 10 nucleotides align to TRBD1. Per the germline V gene, CDR1 is MDHEN and CDR2 is SYDVKM. Trimming cost V 6 bases and J 5 bases; bases outside gene matches: 6. The CDR3 covers 15 residues. The CDR3 protein is CASSPGTGETGELFF. CDR3 sequence (DNA): TGTGCCAGCAGCCCTGGGACAGGGGAGACCGGGGAGCTGTTTTTT.

V gene TRBV6-2 or TRBV6-3 combines with J gene TRBJ2-1; 9 bases agree with TRBD2. The CDR3 consists of 15 residues. V was pared by 3 bases and J by 7 bases, with 7 bases of the junction left unmatched. Germline V gene lookup returns CDR1 MNHEY and CDR2 SVGEGT. The CDR3 region is CASSYNRGRANEQFF. The CDR3, as DNA: TGTGCCAGCAGTTATAATCGCGGGAGGGCAAATGAGCAGTTCTTC.

The J gene is TRBJ2-3, the V gene TRBV10-3, with TRBD1 as a possible D gene (5 bases). Germline V CDR1 and CDR2: ENHRY, SYGVKD. V shed 3 bases and J shed 1 base, with 11 bases lying between them. This CDR3 region has 15 residues. The CDR3 sequence: CAISDTARGTDTQYF. CDR3 sequence (DNA): TGTGCCATCAGTGATACTGCCAGGGGCACAGATACGCAGTATTTT.

The gene calls are TRBV28 and TRBJ1-3, with D possibly matching TRBD1 (6 bases). V lost 8 bases and J lost 2, with 16 bases in between. Germline V gene data show CDR1 as MDHEN and CDR2 as SYDVKM. The CDR3 runs to 15 residues. CDR3 protein: CASRRRGAAGNTIYF. The CDR3 DNA reads as TGTGCCAGCCGGAGACGGGGGGCGGCTGGAAACACCATATATTTT.

This rearrangement joins TRBV19 to TRBJ2-1; TRBD2 matches 11 bases. J lost 1 base, V lost 2 bases, and 4 bases had no gene match. In germline, CDR1 is LNHDA, CDR2 SQIVND (reference sequence). The length of the CDR3 is 17 residues. The CDR3 is CASSISSGRSSYNEQFF. In DNA, the CDR3 is TGTGCCAGTAGTATATCTAGCGGGAGGTCTTCCTACAATGAGCAGTTCTTC.

This chain joins TRBV28 and TRBJ1-4; D possibly corresponds to TRBD1 (6 bases). Trimming removed 3 bases from V and 7 bases from J, with 12 bases in between. CDR1 and CDR2 (germline): MDHEN, SYDVKM. This CDR3 comprises 14 residues. The CDR3 spells CASSFRGGREKLFF. In DNA form, the CDR3 reads TGTGCCAGCAGTTTCCGGGGGGGGCGTGAAAAACTGTTTTTT. Together with reference TRBV28 and TRBJ1-4, the CDR3 gives the full variable domain: DVKVTQSSRYLVKRTGEKVFLECVQDMDHENMFWYRQDPGLGLRLIYFSYDVKMKEKGDIPEGYSVSREKKERFSLILESASTNQTSMYLCASSFRGGREKLFFGSGTQLSVL.

This chain links TRBV9 with TRBJ2-7, with 11 bases aligning to TRBD2. The CDR3 is 15 residues long. Trimming cost V 4 bases and J 0 bases; bases outside gene matches: 3. The V gene's germline CDR1 is SGDLS and CDR2 YYNGEE. CDR3 sequence: CASSPGTSGSYEQYF. The DNA of the CDR3 is TGTGCCAGCAGCCCGGGGACTAGCGGCTCCTACGAGCAGTACTTC.

The V and J genes are TRBV6-2 or TRBV6-3 and TRBJ2-1, with D uncertain. V was pared by 5 bases and J by 7 bases, with 9 bases between. The CDR3 loop spans 12 amino acids. Germline values: CDR1 MNHEY, CDR2 SVGEGT. This CDR3 is CASSTPGNEQFF. CDR3 coding DNA: TGTGCCAGCAGTACCCCCGGGAATGAGCAGTTCTTC.

The V gene is TRBV19, the J gene TRBJ2-6, with a possible D match to TRBD2 (6 bases). The CDR3 extends over 18 amino acids. The ends were cut back, 5 bases at V and 4 bases at J, with 21 bases in the middle. Germline V gives CDR1 LNHDA, CDR2 SQIVND (reference sequence). The CDR3 sequence: CASSHGGPLSPGANVLTF. The CDR3 coding sequence is TGTGCCAGTAGTCACGGGGGACCTCTTTCTCCCGGGGCCAACGTCCTGACTTTC. The complete variable domain, with remaining parts taken from reference TRBV19 and TRBJ2-6, reads DGGITQSPKYLFRKEGQNVTLSCEQNLNHDAMYWYRQDPGQGLRLIYYSQIVNDFQKGDIAEGYSVSREKKESFPLTVTSAQKNPTAFYLCASSHGGPLSPGANVLTFGAGSRLTVL.

The chain uses TRBV11-2 and TRBJ1-2; 8 bases are a match to TRBD1. The germline gives CDR1 SGHAT, CDR2 FQNNGV. The CDR3 covers 15 residues. The V and J ends lost 2 bases and 2 bases, in that order; junction bases with no gene match: 4. The CDR3 coding sequence is TGTGCCAGCAGCTTAATGAGACAGGGGAACTATGGCTACACCTTC. Its protein is CASSLMRQGNYGYTF.

The gene calls are TRBV24-1 and TRBJ2-2, with D perhaps TRBD2 (5 bases). This CDR3 comprises 16 residues. Trimming took 3 bases from V and 2 from J, leaving 12 bases between them. Looked up from germline, CDR1 is KGHDR and CDR2 is SFDVKD. CDR3 nucleotide sequence: TGTGCCACCAGTGATCCCCAGAGGGTCAACACCGGGGAGCTGTTTTTT. This encodes CATSDPQRVNTGELFF.

J is TRBJ1-5 and V is TRBV28, with D hard to call. Per the germline V gene, CDR1 is MDHEN and CDR2 is SYDVKM. This CDR3 comprises 14 residues. V was cut by 5 bases and J by 3 bases, with 11 bases left in between. CDR3 DNA: TGTGCCAGCAGTCGACTGGGTTACAATCAGCCCCAGCATTTT. Its protein product is CASSRLGYNQPQHF. Based on the CDR3 plus reference TRBV28 and TRBJ1-5, the full variable domain is DVKVTQSSRYLVKRTGEKVFLECVQDMDHENMFWYRQDPGLGLRLIYFSYDVKMKEKGDIPEGYSVSREKKERFSLILESASTNQTSMYLCASSRLGYNQPQHFGDGTRLSIL.

V usage is TRBV6-1 and J usage is TRBJ2-3; a possible D gene is TRBD2 (6 bases). Germline V lookup: CDR1 MNHNS, CDR2 SASEGT. The CDR3 contains 15 residues. V was pared by 1 base and J by 11 bases, with 19 bases between. The DNA for the CDR3 is TGTGCCAGCAGTGAAGGACGGGTGGGAGCGGGCAAGCAGTATTTT. It yields the protein CASSEGRVGAGKQYF.

This sequence joins TRBV10-3 and TRBJ1-2, with 9 bases lining up with TRBD1. V was clipped by 0 bases and J by 6 bases; unmatched bases: 14. The CDR3 totals 18 residues. Per germline, CDR1 ENHRY and CDR2 SYGVKD. The CDR3 spells CAISESFNRGRFVDGYTF. The DNA of the CDR3 is TGTGCCATCAGTGAGTCGTTTAACAGGGGGCGCTTTGTCGATGGCTACACCTTC.

The CDR3 here is CASSYASGDGETQYF. As DNA, the CDR3 is TGTGCCAGCAGTTACGCATCAGGGGACGGAGAGACCCAGTACTTC. This chain uses TRBV6-2 or TRBV6-3 with TRBJ2-5; D is perhaps TRBD1 (6 bases). CDR1 is MNHEY, CDR2 SVGEGT, per germline. Trimming took off 2 bases at V and 4 bases at J, with 14 bases between the two ends. The CDR3 is 15 amino acids.

The rearrangement uses TRBV4-2 and TRBJ1-1, with a possible D match to TRBD1 (6 bases). The CDR3 is 15 residues long. V lost 3 bases and J lost 1, with 12 bases in between. Germline values: CDR1 LGHNA, CDR2 YNFKEQ. The CDR3 loop is CASSQDGQTNTEAFF. DNA for the CDR3: TGTGCCAGCAGCCAGGACGGACAGACGAACACTGAAGCTTTCTTT.

The chain is built from TRBV7-2 and TRBJ2-2; D is perhaps TRBD2 (5 bases). The V and J ends lost 2 bases and 3 bases respectively, with 19 bases between them. Germline CDR1 SGHTA, CDR2 FQGNSA. CDR3 length equals 18 residues. The CDR3 loop reads CASSLRLGWTLDTGELFF. CDR3 coding DNA: TGTGCCAGCAGCTTAAGGTTGGGCTGGACTCTTGACACCGGGGAGCTGTTTTTT.

The V call is TRBV28, the J call TRBJ2-5, with TRBD2 as a possible D gene (6 bases). The CDR3 is 14 residues long. Trimming shortened V by 6 bases and J by 5 bases, and 16 bases separated the two germline ends. The germline V gene has CDR1 MDHEN and CDR2 SYDVKM. This CDR3 is CASRLPLGGETQYF. The CDR3 DNA reads TGTGCCAGCAGGCTACCCCTCGGAGGGGAGACCCAGTACTTC. The complete variable domain, with remaining parts taken from reference TRBV28 and TRBJ2-5, reads DVKVTQSSRYLVKRTGEKVFLECVQDMDHENMFWYRQDPGLGLRLIYFSYDVKMKEKGDIPEGYSVSREKKERFSLILESASTNQTSMYLCASRLPLGGETQYFGPGTRLLVL.

In regard to this clone: Other nucleotide sequences from this sample produce the same CDR3. This rearrangement joins TRBV9 to TRBJ1-2; possibly TRBD1 for D (5 bases). In germline, CDR1 is SGDLS, CDR2 YYNGEE. The CDR3 sequence is 14 residues long. The V and J ends lost 0 bases and 1 base respectively, with 7 bases between them. CDR3 nucleotides: TGTGCCAGCAGCGTAGCCGGGGGTAACTATGGCTACACCTTC. This sequence encodes CASSVAGGNYGYTF.

The chain links TRBV27 to TRBJ2-1; no firm D call. The CDR3 length is 15 residues. The V gene lost 2 bases and the J gene lost 5 bases, with 13 bases spanning the gap. Germline-derived CDR1 and CDR2 are MNHEY and SMNVEV (reference sequence). The CDR3 here is CASSLGTTPNNEQFF. The CDR3 nucleotides are TGTGCCAGCAGTTTAGGCACAACCCCCAACAATGAGCAGTTCTTC.

The chain links TRBV19 to TRBJ1-5; the D is unclear. Germline CDR1 LNHDA, CDR2 SQIVND (reference sequence). The V end was cut by 7 bases, the J end by 5 bases, with 15 bases between. The CDR3 has 14 residues. This CDR3 reads CASNPAGVYQPQHF. The CDR3, as DNA: TGTGCCAGTAACCCGGCGGGAGTATATCAGCCCCAGCATTTT.

The V gene is TRBV15, the J gene TRBJ1-1; no reliable D call. This CDR3 has 14 amino acids. The V and J ends lost 1 base and 9 bases respectively, with 15 bases between them. Germline CDR1 LNHNV, CDR2 YYDKDF (reference sequence). The CDR3 sequence is CATSRGRTPIKAFF. Written as DNA, the CDR3 is TGTGCCACCAGCAGAGGCAGGACCCCAATTAAAGCTTTCTTT. The whole variable domain, filled in from reference TRBV15 and TRBJ1-1, reads DAMVIQNPRYQVTQFGKPVTLSCSQTLNHNVMYWYQQKSSQAPKLLFHYYDKDFNNEADTPDNFQSRRPNTSFCFLDIRSPGLGDTAMYLCATSRGRTPIKAFFGQGTRLTVV.

The chain employs TRBV6-6 and TRBJ2-7, with TRBD1 as a possible D gene (6 bases). The CDR3 runs 14 residues. The germline V and J ends were trimmed by 6 bases and 1 base, with 13 bases remaining between them. Germline V gives CDR1 MNHNY, CDR2 SVGAGI (reference sequence). The CDR3 sequence is CASRGAGLSYEQYF. The CDR3 region has the DNA TGTGCCAGCAGGGGGGCCGGGCTGTCCTACGAGCAGTACTTC.